This note documents a single T cell receptor beta chain sequence. Its specificity is unknown. J lost 4 bases, V lost 9 bases, and 7 bases had no gene match. The CDR3 has 14 residues. In germline, CDR1 is MDHEN, CDR2 SYDVKM. The study ran its PCR with 60 Vbeta and 13 Jbeta primers. Some clones are missing from TCRdb's copy, which holds only in-frame ones; the method was immunoSEQ multiplex PCR. The sample consists of 140,000 to 150,000 clones, around 75% of them appearing once. These data belong to a study of cytomegalovirus exposure and HLA in healthy donors. Points from the study as a whole: Data from an earlier analysis indicated that most TCR beta V segments were productive either about 90% or about 30% of the time. Later work found that TCR association rates differed between HLA loci; DRB1 had the most and HLA-C the fewest.

The sequence came from a woman aged 35 to 49 in good health and CMV-seronegative. The chain links TRBV28 to TRBJ2-7; TRBD2 agrees at 12 bases. Sequencing was carried out using PBMCs. CDR3: CASKTSGGLYEQYF. The CDR3 DNA sequence: TGTGCCAGTAAGACTAGCGGGGGATTATACGAGCAGTACTTC.